The source of this TCR beta chain is a study of PD-L1 blockade in urothelial cancer. Across the whole study: Patients went on atezolizumab around 2014, receiving 1,200 mg intravenously every 3 weeks. Of 29 patients, almost 26 were males with bladder-origin urothelial cancer. The researchers analyzed blood 3 weeks (second dose) and 6 weeks after treatment start. Whole-study results and caveats: Better survival was forecast by a pretreatment blood TCR clonality below the median.

The time point: pretreatment peripheral blood. Germline lookup yields CDR1 SGHVS and CDR2 FQNEAQ. The CDR3 has 16 residues. V shed 2 bases and J 8 bases; nucleotides not matched to a gene: 10. This clone was detected only a few times. As yet, its antigen is unknown. Assay: immunoSEQ multiplex PCR; the TCRdb copy retains only in-frame clones and omits some. The sample carries about 63,000 clones, 81% recorded once. Sequences were derived from PBMCs, sampled around atezolizumab (anti-PD-L1) treatment. The V gene is TRBV7-8, the J gene TRBJ2-1, with 9 bases aligning to TRBD2. This sequence was found in a man in his 70s with urothelial cancer. CDR3 nucleotide sequence: TGTGCCAGCAGCTTACTGGCGGGAGGCGGGAGGGATGAGCAGTTCTTC. Amino acid sequence: CASSLLAGGGRDEQFF.